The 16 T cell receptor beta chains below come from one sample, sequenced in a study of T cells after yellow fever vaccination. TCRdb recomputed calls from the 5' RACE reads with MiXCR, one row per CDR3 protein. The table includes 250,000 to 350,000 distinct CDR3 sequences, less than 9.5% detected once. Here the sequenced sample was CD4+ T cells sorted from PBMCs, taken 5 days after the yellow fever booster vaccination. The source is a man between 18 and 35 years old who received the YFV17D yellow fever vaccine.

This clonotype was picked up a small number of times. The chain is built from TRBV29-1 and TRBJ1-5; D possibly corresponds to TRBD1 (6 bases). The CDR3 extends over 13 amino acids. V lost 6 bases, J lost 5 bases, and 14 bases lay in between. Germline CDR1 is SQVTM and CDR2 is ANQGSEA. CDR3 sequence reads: CSVAGQRDQPQHF. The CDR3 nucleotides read TGCAGCGTCGCCGGACAGAGGGATCAGCCCCAGCATTTT. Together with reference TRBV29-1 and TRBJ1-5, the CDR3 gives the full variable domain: SAVISQKPSRDICQRGTSLTIQCQVDSQVTMMFWYRQQPGQSLTLIATANQGSEATYESGFVIDKFPISRPNLTFSTLTVSNMSPEDSSIYLCSVAGQRDQPQHFGDGTRLSIL.

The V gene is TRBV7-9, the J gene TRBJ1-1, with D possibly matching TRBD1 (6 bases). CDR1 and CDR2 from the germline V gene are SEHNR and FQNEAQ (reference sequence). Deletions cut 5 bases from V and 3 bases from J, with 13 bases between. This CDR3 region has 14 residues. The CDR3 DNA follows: TGTGCCAGCAGCCACGCTGGACAGTACACTGAAGCTTTCTTT. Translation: CASSHAGQYTEAFF.

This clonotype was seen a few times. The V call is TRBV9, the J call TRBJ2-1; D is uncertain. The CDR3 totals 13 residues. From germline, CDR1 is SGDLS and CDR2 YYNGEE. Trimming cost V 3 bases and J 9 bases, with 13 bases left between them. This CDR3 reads CASSALSSREQFF. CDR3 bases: TGTGCCAGCAGCGCCCTCAGTAGCCGTGAGCAGTTCTTC.

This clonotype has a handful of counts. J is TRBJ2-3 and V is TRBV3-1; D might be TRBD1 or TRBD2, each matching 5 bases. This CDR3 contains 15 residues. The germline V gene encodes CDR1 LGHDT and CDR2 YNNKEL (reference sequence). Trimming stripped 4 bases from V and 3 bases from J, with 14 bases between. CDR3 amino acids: CASSPLGTRTDTQYF. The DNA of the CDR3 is TGTGCCAGCAGCCCCTTGGGGACGAGGACAGATACGCAGTATTTT.

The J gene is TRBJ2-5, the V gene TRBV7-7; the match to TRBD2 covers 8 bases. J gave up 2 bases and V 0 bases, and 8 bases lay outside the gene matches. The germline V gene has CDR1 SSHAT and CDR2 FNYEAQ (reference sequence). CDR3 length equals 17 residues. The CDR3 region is CASSLAPSGGEQETQYF. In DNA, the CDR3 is TGTGCCAGCAGCTTAGCGCCAAGCGGGGGAGAACAAGAGACCCAGTACTTC. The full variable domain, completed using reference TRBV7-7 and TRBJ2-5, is GAGVSQSPRYKVTKRGQDVTLRCDPISSHATLYWYQQALGQGPEFLTYFNYEAQPDKSGLPSDRFSAERPEGSISTLTIQRTEQRDSAMYRCASSLAPSGGEQETQYFGPGTRLLVL.

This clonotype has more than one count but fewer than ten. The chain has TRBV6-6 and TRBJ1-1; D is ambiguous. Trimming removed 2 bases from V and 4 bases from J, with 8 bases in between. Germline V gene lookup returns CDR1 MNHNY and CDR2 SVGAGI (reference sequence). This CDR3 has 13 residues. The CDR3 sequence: CASSYTVGTEAFF. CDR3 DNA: TGTGCCAGCAGTTACACTGTGGGCACTGAAGCTTTCTTT.

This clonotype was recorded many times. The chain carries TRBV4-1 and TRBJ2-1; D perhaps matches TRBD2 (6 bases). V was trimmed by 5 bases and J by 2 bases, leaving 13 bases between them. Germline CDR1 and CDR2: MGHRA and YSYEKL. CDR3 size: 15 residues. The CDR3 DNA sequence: TGCGCCAGCAGCTCACTATGGGAGGCCTACAATGAGCAGTTCTTC. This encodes CASSSLWEAYNEQFF.

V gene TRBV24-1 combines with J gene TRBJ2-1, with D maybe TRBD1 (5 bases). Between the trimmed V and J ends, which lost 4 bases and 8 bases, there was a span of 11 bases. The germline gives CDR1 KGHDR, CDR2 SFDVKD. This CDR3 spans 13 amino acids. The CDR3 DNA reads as TGTGCCACCAGTGAACCAGGGCGTGATGAGCAGTTCTTC. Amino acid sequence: CATSEPGRDEQFF.

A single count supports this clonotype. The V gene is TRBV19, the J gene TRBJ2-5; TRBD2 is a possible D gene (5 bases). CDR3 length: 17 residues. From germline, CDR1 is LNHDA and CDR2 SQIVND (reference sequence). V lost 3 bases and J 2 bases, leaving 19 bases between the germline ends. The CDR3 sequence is CASSIPGGGLLQETQYF. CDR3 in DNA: TGTGCCAGTAGTATCCCTGGAGGAGGCCTTCTTCAAGAGACCCAGTACTTC. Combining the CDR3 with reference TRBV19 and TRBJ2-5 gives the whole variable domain DGGITQSPKYLFRKEGQNVTLSCEQNLNHDAMYWYRQDPGQGLRLIYYSQIVNDFQKGDIAEGYSVSREKKESFPLTVTSAQKNPTAFYLCASSIPGGGLLQETQYFGPGTRLLVL.

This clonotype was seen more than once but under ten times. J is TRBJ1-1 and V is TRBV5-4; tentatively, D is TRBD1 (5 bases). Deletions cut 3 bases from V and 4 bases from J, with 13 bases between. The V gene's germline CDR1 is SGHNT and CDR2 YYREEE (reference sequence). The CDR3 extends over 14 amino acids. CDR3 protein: CASSWGLGGTEAFF. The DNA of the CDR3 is TGTGCCAGCAGCTGGGGACTCGGCGGCACTGAAGCTTTCTTT.

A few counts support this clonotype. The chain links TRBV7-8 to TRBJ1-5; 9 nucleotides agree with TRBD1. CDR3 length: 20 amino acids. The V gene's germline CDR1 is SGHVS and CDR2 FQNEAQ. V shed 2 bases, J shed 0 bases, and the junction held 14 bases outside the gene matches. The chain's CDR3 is CASSLRAAGQGTLSNQPQHF. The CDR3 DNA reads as TGTGCCAGCAGCTTACGGGCCGCGGGACAGGGCACCCTTAGCAATCAGCCCCAGCATTTT.

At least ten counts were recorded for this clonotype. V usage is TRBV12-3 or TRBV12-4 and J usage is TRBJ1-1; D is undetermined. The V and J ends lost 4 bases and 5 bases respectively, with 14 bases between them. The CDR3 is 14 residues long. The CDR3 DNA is TGTGCCAGCAGTTCAGAGTGGGCCGGGACTGAAGCTTTCTTT. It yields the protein CASSSEWAGTEAFF.

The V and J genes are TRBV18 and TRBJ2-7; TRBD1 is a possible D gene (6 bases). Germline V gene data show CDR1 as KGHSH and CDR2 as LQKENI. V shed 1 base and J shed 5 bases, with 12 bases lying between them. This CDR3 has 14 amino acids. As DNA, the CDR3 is TGTGCCAGCTCACCACACGGGGCAGGGGACGAGCAGTACTTC. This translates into CASSPHGAGDEQYF.

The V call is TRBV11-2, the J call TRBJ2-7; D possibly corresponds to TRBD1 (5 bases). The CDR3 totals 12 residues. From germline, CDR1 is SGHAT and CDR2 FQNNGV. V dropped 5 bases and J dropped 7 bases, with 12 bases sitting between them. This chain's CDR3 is CASSPLGLEQYV. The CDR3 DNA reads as TGTGCCAGCAGCCCGCTGGGGCTAGAGCAGTACGTC.

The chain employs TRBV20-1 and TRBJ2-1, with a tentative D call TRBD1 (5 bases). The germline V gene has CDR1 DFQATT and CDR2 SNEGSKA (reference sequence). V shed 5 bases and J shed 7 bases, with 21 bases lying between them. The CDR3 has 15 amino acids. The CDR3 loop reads CSAPRAPGQVNEQFF. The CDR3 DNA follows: TGCAGTGCTCCCCGGGCCCCAGGGCAGGTAAATGAGCAGTTCTTC.

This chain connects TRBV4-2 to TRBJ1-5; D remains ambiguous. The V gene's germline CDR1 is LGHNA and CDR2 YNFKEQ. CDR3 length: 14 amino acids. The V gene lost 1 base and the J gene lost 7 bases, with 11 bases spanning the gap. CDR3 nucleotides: TGTGCCAGCAGCCAAGCCGCTCAGTCCCAGCCCCAGCATTTT. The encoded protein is CASSQAAQSQPQHF.